The sample holds one count of the clone carrying this T cell receptor (beta chain). This CDR3 is built from 18 residues. Trimming stripped 2 bases from V and 2 bases from J, with 22 bases between. Germline V lookup: CDR1 SGDLS, CDR2 YYNGEE. Using immunoSEQ multiplex PCR, the repertoire was profiled, and TCRdb retains in-frame clones only, with some absent. The sample includes over a million clones, around 76% seen only once; the top ten take about 1.4%. The entry originates in a study of shared clonotypes between healthy human individuals. This TCR came from a man between 18 and 35 years old in good health. The specimen was memory CD4+ T cells sorted from blood. The subset is: CD45RA-negative fraction. J is TRBJ2-5 and V is TRBV9; maybe TRBD2 (6 bases). CDR3 region: CASSVEGRKAGPQETQYF. The DNA for the CDR3 is TGTGCCAGCAGCGTTGAGGGGAGGAAGGCGGGTCCGCAAGAGACCCAGTACTTC.